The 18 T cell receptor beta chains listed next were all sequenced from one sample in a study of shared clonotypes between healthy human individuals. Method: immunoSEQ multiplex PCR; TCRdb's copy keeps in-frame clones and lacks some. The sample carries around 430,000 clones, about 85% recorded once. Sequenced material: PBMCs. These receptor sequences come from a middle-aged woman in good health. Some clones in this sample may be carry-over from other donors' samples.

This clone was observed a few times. This CDR3 is CATSKRTGVSAEAFF. CDR3 DNA: TGTGCCACCAGCAAACGGACAGGGGTAAGCGCTGAAGCTTTCTTT. The chain uses TRBV15 and TRBJ1-1; 9 bases align to TRBD1. CDR1 and CDR2 (germline): LNHNV, YYDKDF (reference sequence). V lost 4 bases to trimming and J lost 6 bases; unmatched junction nucleotides: 9. The CDR3 has 15 residues.

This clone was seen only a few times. The CDR3 protein is CASSFGQGYNYEQYF. In DNA form, the CDR3 reads TGTGCCAGCAGTTTTGGACAGGGCTACAACTACGAGCAGTACTTC. J is TRBJ2-7 and V is TRBV27, with 8 bases fitting TRBD1. Germline CDR1 is MNHEY and CDR2 is SMNVEV (reference sequence). The CDR3 has 15 residues. Trimming cost V 3 bases and J 3 bases; bases outside gene matches: 7.

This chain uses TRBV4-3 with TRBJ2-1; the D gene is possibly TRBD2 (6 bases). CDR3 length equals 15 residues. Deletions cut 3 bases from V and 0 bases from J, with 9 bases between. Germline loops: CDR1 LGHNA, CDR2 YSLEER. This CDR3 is CASSQKTSSYNEQFF. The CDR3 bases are TGCGCCAGCAGCCAGAAGACTAGCTCCTACAATGAGCAGTTCTTC.

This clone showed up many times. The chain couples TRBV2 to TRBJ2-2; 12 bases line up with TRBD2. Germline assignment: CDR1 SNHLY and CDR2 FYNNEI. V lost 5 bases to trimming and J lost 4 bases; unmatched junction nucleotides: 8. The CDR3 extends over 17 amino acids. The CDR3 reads CASSPLAGGPRTGELFF. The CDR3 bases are TGTGCCAGCAGTCCTCTAGCGGGAGGGCCCCGCACCGGGGAGCTGTTTTTT.

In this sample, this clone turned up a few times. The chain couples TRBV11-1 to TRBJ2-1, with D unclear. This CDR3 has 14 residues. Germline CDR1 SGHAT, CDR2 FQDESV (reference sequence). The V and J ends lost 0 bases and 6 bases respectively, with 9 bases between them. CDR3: CASSLAPHSNEQFF. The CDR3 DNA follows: TGTGCCAGCAGCTTAGCCCCCCACTCCAATGAGCAGTTCTTC.

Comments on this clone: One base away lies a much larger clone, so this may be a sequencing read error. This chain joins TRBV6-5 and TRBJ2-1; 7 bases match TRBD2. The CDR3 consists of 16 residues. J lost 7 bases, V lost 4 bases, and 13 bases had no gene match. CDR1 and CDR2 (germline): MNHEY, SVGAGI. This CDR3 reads CASSSPRSGKLNEQFF. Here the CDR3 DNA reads TGTGCCAGCAGTTCCCCTCGCAGCGGGAAACTGAATGAGCAGTTCTTC.

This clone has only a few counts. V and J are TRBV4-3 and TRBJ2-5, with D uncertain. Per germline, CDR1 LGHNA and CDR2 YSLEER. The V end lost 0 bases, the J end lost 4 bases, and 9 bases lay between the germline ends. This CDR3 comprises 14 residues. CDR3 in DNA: TGCGCCAGCAGCCAAGAAACGCCGGGAGAGACCCAGTACTTC. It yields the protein CASSQETPGETQYF.

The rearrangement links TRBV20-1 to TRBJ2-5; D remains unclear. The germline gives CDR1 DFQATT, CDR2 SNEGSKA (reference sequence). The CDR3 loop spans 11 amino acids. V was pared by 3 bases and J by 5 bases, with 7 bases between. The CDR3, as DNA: TGCAGTGCTAGTCTAACGGAGACCCAGTACTTC. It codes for CSASLTETQYF.

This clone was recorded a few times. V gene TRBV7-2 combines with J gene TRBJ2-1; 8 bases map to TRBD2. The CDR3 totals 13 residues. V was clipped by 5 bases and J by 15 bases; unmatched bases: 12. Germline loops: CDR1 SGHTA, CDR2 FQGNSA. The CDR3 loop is CASSPNLAGGLFF. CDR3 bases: TGTGCCAGCAGCCCGAACCTGGCGGGAGGTCTGTTCTTC.

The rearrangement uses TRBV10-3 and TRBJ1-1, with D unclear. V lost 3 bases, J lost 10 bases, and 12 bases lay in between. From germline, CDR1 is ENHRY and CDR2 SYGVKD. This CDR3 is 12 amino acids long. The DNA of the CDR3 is TGTGCCATCAGTGATTCAGAGGGATTAGCTTTCTTT. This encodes CAISDSEGLAFF.

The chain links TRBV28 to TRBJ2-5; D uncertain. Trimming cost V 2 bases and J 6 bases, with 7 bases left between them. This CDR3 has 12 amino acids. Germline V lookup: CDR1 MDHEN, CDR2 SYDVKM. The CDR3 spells CASSLNVQTQYF. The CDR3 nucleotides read TGTGCCAGCAGTTTAAATGTTCAGACCCAGTACTTC.

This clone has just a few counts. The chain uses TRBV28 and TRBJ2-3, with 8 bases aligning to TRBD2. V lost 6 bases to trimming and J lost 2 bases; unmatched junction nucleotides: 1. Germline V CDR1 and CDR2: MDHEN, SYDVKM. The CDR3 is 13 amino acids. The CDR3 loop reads CASRLAVTDTQYF. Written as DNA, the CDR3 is TGTGCCAGCAGACTAGCGGTCACAGATACGCAGTATTTT.

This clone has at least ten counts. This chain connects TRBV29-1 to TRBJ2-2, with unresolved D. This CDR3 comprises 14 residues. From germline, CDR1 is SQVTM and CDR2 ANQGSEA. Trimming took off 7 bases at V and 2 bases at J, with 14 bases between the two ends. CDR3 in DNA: TGCAGCGGGTTGGTGGGTCTCAACACCGGGGAGCTGTTTTTT. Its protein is CSGLVGLNTGELFF.

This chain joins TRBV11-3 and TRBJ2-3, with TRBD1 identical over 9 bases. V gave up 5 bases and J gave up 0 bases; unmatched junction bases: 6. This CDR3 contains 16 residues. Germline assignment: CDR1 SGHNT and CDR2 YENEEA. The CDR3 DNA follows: TGTGCCAGCAGCCTCAGGACAGGGGCGAGCACAGATACGCAGTATTTT. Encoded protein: CASSLRTGASTDTQYF.

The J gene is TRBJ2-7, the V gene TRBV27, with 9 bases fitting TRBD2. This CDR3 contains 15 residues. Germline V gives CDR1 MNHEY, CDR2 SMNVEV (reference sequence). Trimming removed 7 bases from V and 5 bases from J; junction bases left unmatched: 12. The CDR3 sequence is CASKREDAFVNEQYF. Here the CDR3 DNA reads TGTGCCAGCAAGCGGGAGGACGCATTCGTGAACGAGCAGTACTTC.

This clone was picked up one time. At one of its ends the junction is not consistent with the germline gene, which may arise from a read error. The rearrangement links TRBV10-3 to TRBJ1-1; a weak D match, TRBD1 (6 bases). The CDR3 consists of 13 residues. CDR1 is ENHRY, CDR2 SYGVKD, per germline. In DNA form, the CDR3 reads TGTGCCATCAGCCCTAACCGGGACACCGAAGCTTTCTTT. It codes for CAISPNRDTEAFF.

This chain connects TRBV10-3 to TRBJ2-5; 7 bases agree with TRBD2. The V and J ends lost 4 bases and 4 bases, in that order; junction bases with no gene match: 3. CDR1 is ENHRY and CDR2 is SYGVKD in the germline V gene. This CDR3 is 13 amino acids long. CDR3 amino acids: CAISAGLRETQYF. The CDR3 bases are TGTGCCATCAGTGCGGGACTACGAGAGACCCAGTACTTC.

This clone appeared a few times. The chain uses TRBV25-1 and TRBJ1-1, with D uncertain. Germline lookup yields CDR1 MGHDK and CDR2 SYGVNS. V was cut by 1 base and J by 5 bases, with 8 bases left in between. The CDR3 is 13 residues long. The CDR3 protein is CASSELDRTEAFF. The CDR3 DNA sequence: TGTGCCAGCAGTGAATTGGATAGAACTGAAGCTTTCTTT.